This is a list of T cell receptor beta chains from one sample in a study of technical replicates of blood from a few donors. The repertoire was sequenced with immunoSEQ multiplex PCR; TCRdb's copy has only in-frame clones and lacks some. Of roughly 76,000 clones listed, roughly 85% are singletons. The specimen was PBMCs. These receptors were collected from a human donor in good health. Some clones in this sample may be carry-over from other donors' samples. Each CDR3 is given with its conserved first and last residue. A D gene is named only where the DNA matches it firmly. Only some rows state a clone size, as once, few, many or a class for expanded clones.

>.|TRBV27|TRBJ2-2|TRBD1
CASSFLGQSGELFF
TGTGCCAGCAGTTTTCTGGGACAGAGCGGGGAGCTGTTTTTT
>.|TRBV19|TRBJ2-7|.
CASSDTGRSYEQYF
TGTGCCAGTAGTGATACAGGTCGATCCTACGAGCAGTACTTC
>.|TRBV6-1|TRBJ2-3|.
CASNLGQGETDTQYF
TGTGCCAGCAACCTGGGGCAGGGTGAAACAGATACGCAGTATTTT
>.|TRBV5-1|TRBJ2-1|TRBD2
CASSYGLAVNNEQFF
TGCGCCAGCAGCTACGGACTAGCGGTAAACAATGAGCAGTTCTTC
>.|TRBV7-2|TRBJ2-2|.
CASSFYSLRAGELFF
TGTGCCAGCAGCTTCTATTCCCTCAGGGCCGGGGAGCTGTTTTTT
>few|TRBV11-2|TRBJ2-7|.
CASSSGVAPSYEQYF
TGTGCCAGCAGCTCCGGGGTAGCCCCCTCCTACGAGCAGTACTTC
>.|TRBV6-5|TRBJ2-1|TRBD2
CASSYSGGHFSEQFF
TGTGCCAGCAGTTACTCGGGAGGGCATTTTAGTGAGCAGTTCTTC
>.|TRBV11-3|TRBJ1-1|TRBD1
CASSQTGRRNTEAFF
TGTGCCAGCAGCCAGACAGGGAGACGGAACACTGAAGCTTTCTTT
>.|TRBV7-6|TRBJ2-5|TRBD2
CASSLGLAGGRETQYF
TGTGCCAGCAGCTTAGGTTTAGCGGGGGGCCGTGAGACCCAGTACTTC
>.|TRBV7-2|TRBJ2-1|TRBD1
CASSPPTGTNEQFF
TGTGCCAGCAGCCCGCCGACAGGGACGAATGAGCAGTTCTTC
>.|TRBV4-3|TRBJ2-7|TRBD1
CASSQVQGPYEQYF
TGCGCCAGCAGCCAAGTACAGGGGCCCTACGAGCAGTACTTC
>.|TRBV6-5|TRBJ2-3|.
CASSYSRVGTQYF
TGTGCCAGCAGTTACTCCCGGGTTGGTACGCAGTATTTT
>.|TRBV9|TRBJ2-7|.
CASSVGGQGIYEQYF
TGTGCCAGCAGCGTAGGAGGTCAGGGGATCTACGAGCAGTACTTC
>once|TRBV2|TRBJ1-5|.
CASRLGSNQPQHF
TGTGCCAGCAGGCTAGGAAGCAATCAGCCCCAGCATTTT
>.|TRBV20-1|TRBJ2-1|TRBD2
CSATAGGEQFF
TGCAGTGCTACGGCCGGGGGGGAGCAGTTCTTC
>.|TRBV25-1|TRBJ2-5|.
CASSAEGRRSQYF
TGTGCCAGCAGTGCTGAGGGTCGCCGGTCCCAGTACTTC
>.|TRBV28|TRBJ2-5|.
CASCPGRLETQYF
TGTGCCAGCTGTCCAGGGCGACTCGAGACCCAGTACTTC
>once|TRBV11-3|TRBJ1-1|.
CASSPGGNFMNTEAFF
TGTGCCAGCAGCCCGGGGGGGAACTTCATGAACACTGAAGCTTTCTTT
>once|TRBV9|TRBJ1-1|TRBD1
CASNRGRTNTEAFF
TGTGCCAGCAACAGGGGCAGGACCAACACTGAAGCTTTCTTT
>.|TRBV10-3|TRBJ2-7|.
CATNPGSDYEQYF
TGTGCTACAAACCCCGGGAGTGACTACGAGCAGTACTTC